Below, 32 T cell receptor beta chains from the same sample are listed, as sequenced in a study of T cell responses to AZD1222 COVID-19 vaccine. Assay: immunoSEQ multiplex PCR; the TCRdb copy retains only in-frame clones and omits some. The sample holds more than 85,000 clones, approximately 90% seen once. Sequencing used peripheral blood, obtained on day 0 of AZD1222 vaccination. These receptors came from an adult in good health.

The genes are TRBV27 and TRBJ1-1; TRBD1 agrees at 7 bases. Per the germline V gene, CDR1 is MNHEY and CDR2 is SMNVEV (reference sequence). This CDR3 has 13 residues. V was pared by 4 bases and J by 3 bases, with 2 bases of the junction left unmatched. In DNA, the CDR3 is TGTGCCAGCAGTTCCAGGGGGTACACTGAAGCTTTCTTT. Translated, it gives CASSSRGYTEAFF.

The chain joins TRBV2 to TRBJ2-1, with TRBD2 as a possible D gene (8 bases). Trimming took off 7 bases at V and 10 bases at J, with 20 bases between the two ends. Germline V gene lookup returns CDR1 SNHLY and CDR2 FYNNEI. This CDR3 comprises 14 residues. The CDR3 loop is CASNAGGQAQEQFF. CDR3 DNA: TGTGCCAGCAACGCGGGAGGACAGGCTCAGGAGCAGTTCTTC.

The chain employs TRBV19 and TRBJ2-1, with 10 nucleotides matching TRBD2. CDR1 LNHDA and CDR2 SQIVND come from the germline V gene (reference sequence). With 0 bases clipped from V and 5 bases from J, the junction kept 7 bases outside the gene matches. The CDR3 covers 17 residues. This chain's CDR3 is CASSIDLRLAGDNEQFF. The DNA for the CDR3 is TGTGCCAGTAGTATAGATTTACGGCTAGCGGGAGACAATGAGCAGTTCTTC.

The V gene is TRBV27, the J gene TRBJ1-2, with D possibly TRBD1 on 5 matching bases. The CDR3 is 14 residues long. Germline CDR1 and CDR2: MNHEY and SMNVEV (reference sequence). Trimming cost V 3 bases and J 4 bases, with 12 bases left between them. The CDR3 loop reads CASSLRGHSYGYTF. The CDR3 coding sequence is TGTGCCAGCAGTTTGAGGGGCCACAGCTATGGCTACACCTTC.

The chain carries TRBV19 and TRBJ2-3, with TRBD2 as a possible D gene (5 bases). CDR1 is LNHDA, CDR2 SQIVND, per germline (reference sequence). V was clipped by 2 bases and J by 6 bases, with 12 bases between them. This CDR3 has 14 amino acids. CDR3 sequence reads: CASSIMSGSDTQYF. The CDR3 nucleotides read TGTGCCAGTAGTATAATGTCGGGGTCTGATACGCAGTATTTT. Complete variable domain (other parts from reference TRBV19 and TRBJ2-3): DGGITQSPKYLFRKEGQNVTLSCEQNLNHDAMYWYRQDPGQGLRLIYYSQIVNDFQKGDIAEGYSVSREKKESFPLTVTSAQKNPTAFYLCASSIMSGSDTQYFGPGTRLTVL.

The CDR3 bases are TGTGCCAGCAGCACCAGGGACAGATTCTCTGGAAACACCATATATTTT. Translating gives CASSTRDRFSGNTIYF. The chain employs TRBV9 and TRBJ1-3; 7 bases fit TRBD1. Germline V gene sequence: CDR1 SGDLS, CDR2 YYNGEE. V dropped 4 bases and J dropped 0; count of bases not matched to a gene: 7. The length of the CDR3 is 16 residues. Filled out from reference TRBV9 and TRBJ1-3, the complete variable domain reads DSGVTQTPKHLITATGQRVTLRCSPRSGDLSVYWYQQSLDQGLQFLIQYYNGEERAKGNILERFSAQQFPDLHSELNLSSLELGDSALYFCASSTRDRFSGNTIYFGEGSWLTVV.

For the CDR3, the DNA is TGTGCCAGCAGTTTCGCTAGCGGTTCCTACGAGCAGTACTTC. Amino acid sequence: CASSFASGSYEQYF. The chain combines TRBV28 with TRBJ2-7; 7 bases are a match to TRBD2. CDR3 length: 14 amino acids. Trimming removed 3 bases from V and 1 base from J; junction bases left unmatched: 3. Germline V CDR1 and CDR2: MDHEN, SYDVKM.

CDR3 in amino acids: CASSRPPTGGSGNTIYF. The CDR3, as DNA: TGTGCCAGCAGCCGCCCTCCCACAGGGGGCTCTGGAAACACCATATATTTT. This chain joins TRBV28 and TRBJ1-3; 8 positions agree with TRBD1. J was trimmed by 0 bases and V by 6 bases; bases with no gene match: 10. This CDR3 has 17 amino acids. Germline CDR1 is MDHEN and CDR2 is SYDVKM.

The V and J genes are TRBV6-4 and TRBJ2-1; 9 bases fit TRBD2. The CDR3 extends over 15 amino acids. The germline gives CDR1 MRHNA, CDR2 SNTAGT. V gave up 3 bases and J gave up 6 bases; unmatched junction bases: 6. The CDR3 loop is CASSDGGRAGNEQFF. CDR3 in DNA: TGTGCCAGCAGTGATGGCGGGAGGGCCGGCAATGAGCAGTTCTTC.

V and J are TRBV27 and TRBJ1-5, with D possibly being TRBD1 (5 bases). CDR1 and CDR2 (germline): MNHEY, SMNVEV (reference sequence). The CDR3 has 15 residues. Deletions cut 4 bases from V and 0 bases from J, with 10 bases between. CDR3 sequence: CASSSWDDSNQPQHF. CDR3 DNA sequence: TGTGCCAGCAGTTCCTGGGACGATAGCAATCAGCCCCAGCATTTT.

The chain is built from TRBV5-1 and TRBJ2-1, with 10 bases that match TRBD2. The germline V gene encodes CDR1 SGHRS and CDR2 YFSETQ. V shed 3 bases, J shed 0 bases, and the junction held 6 bases outside the gene matches. The CDR3 is 17 residues long. DNA for the CDR3: TGCGCCAGCAGCTCTGGTAGCGGGAGGACCTCCTACAATGAGCAGTTCTTC. Translating it yields CASSSGSGRTSYNEQFF.

V usage is TRBV6-5 and J usage is TRBJ1-5; D unresolved. CDR1 and CDR2 (germline): MNHEY, SVGAGI. The V end was cut by 6 bases, the J end by 6 bases, with 9 bases between. This CDR3 comprises 12 residues. In DNA form, the CDR3 reads TGTGCCAGCAGCCTTATGGGTCAGCCCCAGCATTTT. Its translation is CASSLMGQPQHF.

The genes are TRBV7-2 and TRBJ2-1; 8 bases agree with TRBD2. The CDR3 contains 15 residues. Per the germline V gene, CDR1 is SGHTA and CDR2 is FQGNSA. With 7 bases clipped from V and 8 bases from J, the junction kept 13 bases outside the gene matches. DNA of the CDR3: TGTGCCAGCAAACCCGGGGGGGGCCTTAGGGATGAGCAGTTCTTC. Translating it yields CASKPGGGLRDEQFF.

The rearrangement joins TRBV19 to TRBJ1-6; D is uncertain. The CDR3 length is 15 residues. Trimming removed 4 bases from V and 0 bases from J, with 7 bases in between. Germline CDR1 is LNHDA and CDR2 is SQIVND (reference sequence). CDR3 DNA: TGTGCCAGTAGTAATCTGCGCTCCTATAATTCACCCCTCCACTTT. Its translation: CASSNLRSYNSPLHF.

The rearrangement uses TRBV5-1 and TRBJ1-1, with 9 bases that match TRBD1. CDR1 and CDR2 (germline): SGHRS, YFSETQ. After removal of 5 bases from V and 0 bases from J, the junction contained 11 bases not matched to a gene. The CDR3 contains 17 residues. CDR3: CASSYAGTGIMNTEAFF. CDR3 coding DNA: TGCGCCAGCAGTTACGCCGGGACAGGGATCATGAACACTGAAGCTTTCTTT.

The chain uses TRBV20-1 and TRBJ2-5, with TRBD1 matching 8 bases. The ends lost 8 bases at V and 7 bases at J; junction bases unmatched: 6. The germline V gene encodes CDR1 DFQATT and CDR2 SNEGSKA (reference sequence). The CDR3 is 11 residues long. The CDR3 region is CSPGTGVTQYF. DNA for the CDR3: TGCAGTCCCGGGACAGGTGTGACCCAGTACTTC.

The V and J genes are TRBV3-1 (or the pseudogene TRBV3-2) and TRBJ2-1; possible D gene TRBD2, 6 bases. This CDR3 comprises 15 residues. V was pared by 4 bases and J by 2 bases, with 12 bases between. Germline V gene data show CDR1 as LGHDT and CDR2 as YNNKEL (reference sequence). CDR3 in DNA: TGTGCCAGCAGCCCCGGGACTTACCCCTACAATGAGCAGTTCTTC. Amino acid sequence: CASSPGTYPYNEQFF.

The chain is built from TRBV7-8 and TRBJ1-2; D remains ambiguous. The CDR3 spans 14 residues. V lost 1 base, J lost 2 bases, and 8 bases lay in between. Germline-derived CDR1 and CDR2 are SGHVS and FQNEAQ. The CDR3 protein is CASSLESGNYGYTF. The DNA of the CDR3 is TGTGCCAGCAGCTTAGAGTCAGGCAACTATGGCTACACCTTC.

This clone was seen more than once but under ten times. The chain joins TRBV5-1 to TRBJ2-7; no clear D. The CDR3 extends over 14 amino acids. Germline V gives CDR1 SGHRS, CDR2 YFSETQ. Trimming removed 0 bases from V and 4 bases from J, with 11 bases in between. The CDR3 loop is CASSLEVALYEQYF. DNA for the CDR3: TGCGCCAGCAGCTTGGAGGTCGCCCTGTACGAGCAGTACTTC.

The chain joins TRBV24-1 to TRBJ2-3; possibly TRBD1 or TRBD2 for D (5 bases each). Trimming took 6 bases from V and 5 from J, leaving 8 bases between them. The length of the CDR3 is 12 residues. The germline V gene has CDR1 KGHDR and CDR2 SFDVKD. The CDR3 spells CATSLGEDTQYF. For the CDR3, the DNA is TGTGCCACCAGTTTGGGGGAAGATACGCAGTATTTT.

The rearrangement links TRBV19 to TRBJ2-5; 7 nucleotides line up with TRBD2. Losses at the gene ends were 1 base for V and 3 bases for J; bases not matched to a gene: 2. This CDR3 comprises 14 residues. Germline CDR1 and CDR2: LNHDA and SQIVND (reference sequence). CDR3 in DNA: TGTGCCAGTAGTATAGGGCTAGCGGAAGAGACCCAGTACTTC. Amino acid sequence: CASSIGLAEETQYF.

The chain carries TRBV6-5 and TRBJ2-1, with D possibly matching TRBD1 (6 bases). The CDR3 is 15 amino acids. V lost 5 bases and J 4 bases, leaving 15 bases between the germline ends. Germline-derived CDR1 and CDR2 are MNHEY and SVGAGI. CDR3 bases: TGTGCCAGCAGTCAGAGGCAGGGGACATACAATGAGCAGTTCTTC. Protein sequence: CASSQRQGTYNEQFF.

This chain uses TRBV7-2 with TRBJ2-2; perhaps TRBD1 as D (6 bases). The V gene's germline CDR1 is SGHTA and CDR2 FQGNSA. Trimming cost V 1 base and J 4 bases, with 7 bases left between them. The CDR3 runs 14 residues. The chain's CDR3 is CASSLDRVTGELFF. CDR3 bases: TGTGCCAGCAGCTTAGACAGGGTCACCGGGGAGCTGTTTTTT.

The CDR3 protein is CASSTRTGNPYEQYF. The CDR3 DNA follows: TGTGCCAGCAGTACCCGGACAGGGAACCCCTACGAGCAGTACTTC. The chain is built from TRBV6-5 and TRBJ2-7; the match to TRBD1 covers 8 bases. CDR3 size: 15 residues. Germline values: CDR1 MNHEY, CDR2 SVGAGI. Trimming cost V 5 bases and J 2 bases; bases outside gene matches: 8.

This sequence joins TRBV3-1 (or the pseudogene TRBV3-2) and TRBJ2-2, with unresolved D. CDR3 length: 17 residues. Germline V CDR1 and CDR2: LGHDT, YNNKEL (reference sequence). V shed 4 bases and J shed 4 bases, with 19 bases lying between them. As DNA, the CDR3 is TGTGCCAGCAGCCCCCCCTTACCGGCCGGCAGCACCGGGGAGCTGTTTTTT. Protein sequence: CASSPPLPAGSTGELFF.

The chain couples TRBV5-8 to TRBJ2-7, with D perhaps TRBD1 (5 bases). Germline-derived CDR1 and CDR2 are SGHTS and YDEGEE. This CDR3 is 14 amino acids long. Deletions cut 0 bases from V and 3 bases from J, with 10 bases between. The CDR3 DNA follows: TGTGCCAGCAGCTTGGTATCTAGGGGCTACGAGCAGTACTTC. Protein: CASSLVSRGYEQYF.

The V and J genes are TRBV7-9 and TRBJ1-5, with 7 bases lining up with TRBD1. J gave up 3 bases and V 5 bases, and 4 bases lay outside the gene matches. Per the germline V gene, CDR1 is SEHNR and CDR2 is FQNEAQ (reference sequence). The length of the CDR3 is 14 residues. The DNA for the CDR3 is TGTGCCAGCAGCCCTGGGACAGCCAATCAGCCCCAGCATTTT. It codes for CASSPGTANQPQHF.

The chain joins TRBV6-2 or TRBV6-3 to TRBJ2-1; maybe TRBD2 (5 bases). Germline lookup yields CDR1 MNHEY and CDR2 SVGEGT. The V end lost 5 bases, the J end lost 7 bases, and 12 bases lay between the germline ends. The CDR3 covers 13 residues. This CDR3 is CASSTGSANEQFF. The CDR3 nucleotides are TGTGCCAGCAGTACGGGGTCCGCTAATGAGCAGTTCTTC.

The chain employs TRBV10-2 and TRBJ2-7, with a tentative D call TRBD2 (6 bases). V lost 7 bases to trimming and J lost 6 bases, with 10 bases between them. The CDR3 runs to 11 residues. Germline loops: CDR1 WSHSY, CDR2 SAAADI. CDR3 region: CASIRGTEQYF. For the CDR3, the DNA is TGCGCCAGCATTCGGGGGACCGAGCAGTACTTC.

This chain connects TRBV2 to TRBJ1-6; 7 bases agree with TRBD1. V trimming: 6 bases; J trimming: 13 bases; junction bases outside the gene matches: 6. The CDR3 consists of 12 residues. Germline V gives CDR1 SNHLY, CDR2 FYNNEI. The CDR3 sequence: CASRTGASPLHF. The CDR3 nucleotides read TGTGCCAGCAGAACAGGGGCATCGCCCCTCCACTTT.

The V gene is TRBV5-1, the J gene TRBJ1-5; D is uncertain. V lost 5 bases and J lost 1, with 13 bases in between. The germline CDR1 and CDR2 sequences are SGHRS and YFSETQ. The CDR3 is 15 residues long. Here the CDR3 DNA reads TGCGCCAGCAGAGAGGGCCCCACGAGCAATCAGCCCCAGCATTTT. This codes for CASREGPTSNQPQHF.

The genes are TRBV28 and TRBJ2-1, with 8 bases fitting TRBD2. The CDR3 is 14 amino acids. From germline, CDR1 is MDHEN and CDR2 SYDVKM. Germline trimming cut 6 bases from V and 4 bases from J; bases unmatched to any gene: 5. The CDR3 nucleotides read TGTGCCAGCAGGATAAGCGGGGGATACAATGAGCAGTTCTTC. This translates into CASRISGGYNEQFF.